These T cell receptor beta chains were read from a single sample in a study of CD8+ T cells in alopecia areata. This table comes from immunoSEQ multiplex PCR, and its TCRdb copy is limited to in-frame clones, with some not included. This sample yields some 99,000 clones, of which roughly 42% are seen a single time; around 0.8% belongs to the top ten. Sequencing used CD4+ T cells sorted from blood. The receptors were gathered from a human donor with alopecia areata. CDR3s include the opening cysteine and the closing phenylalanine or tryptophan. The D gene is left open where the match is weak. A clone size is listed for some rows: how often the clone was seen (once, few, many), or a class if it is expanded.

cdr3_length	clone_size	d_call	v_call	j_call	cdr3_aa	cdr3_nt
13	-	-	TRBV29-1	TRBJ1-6	CSVGLDLNSPLHF	TGCAGCGTGGGACTAGATCTTAATTCACCCCTCCACTTT
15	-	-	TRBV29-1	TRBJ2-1	CSVGGKPLRDNEQFF	TGCAGCGTTGGGGGAAAACCTCTTAGGGACAATGAGCAGTTCTTC
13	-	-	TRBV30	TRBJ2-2	CAWSSQASGELFF	TGTGCCTGGAGTTCACAGGCTTCCGGGGAGCTGTTTTTT
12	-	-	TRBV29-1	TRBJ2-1	CSVDDGRNEQFF	TGCAGCGTTGATGATGGGCGCAATGAGCAGTTCTTC
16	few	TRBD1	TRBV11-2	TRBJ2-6	CASSFGQASGANVLTF	TGTGCCAGCAGCTTCGGACAGGCCTCTGGGGCCAACGTCCTGACTTTC
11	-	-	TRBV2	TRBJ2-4	CASSESGIQYF	TGTGCCAGCAGTGAATCCGGCATTCAGTACTTC
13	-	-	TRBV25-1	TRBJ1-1	CASSESLGTEAFF	TGTGCCAGCAGTGAGTCCCTGGGCACTGAAGCTTTCTTT
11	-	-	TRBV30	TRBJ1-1	CAWSDPVVAFF	TGTGCCTGGAGTGACCCGGTTGTGGCTTTCTTT
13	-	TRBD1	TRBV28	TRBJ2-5	CASTGQPKETQYF	TGTGCCAGTACGGGACAGCCAAAAGAGACCCAGTACTTC
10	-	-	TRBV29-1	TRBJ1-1	CSVENTEAFF	TGCAGCGTTGAGAACACTGAAGCTTTCTTT
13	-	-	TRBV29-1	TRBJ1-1	CSVAGQGNTEAFF	TGCAGCGTGGCGGGGCAGGGGAACACTGAAGCTTTCTTT
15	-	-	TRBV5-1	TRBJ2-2	CASSLDWGRAGELFF	TGCGCCAGCAGCTTAGACTGGGGAAGGGCCGGGGAGCTGTTTTTT
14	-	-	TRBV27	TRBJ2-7	CASSLHGNSYEQYF	TGTGCCAGCAGTTTACACGGCAACTCCTACGAGCAGTACTTC
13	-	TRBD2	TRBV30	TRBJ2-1	CAWGEGPYNEQFF	TGTGCCTGGGGGGAGGGTCCCTACAATGAGCAGTTCTTC
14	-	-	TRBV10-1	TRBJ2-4	CASSSGTPRNIQYF	TGCGCCAGCAGCTCCGGGACACCTAGGAACATTCAGTACTTC
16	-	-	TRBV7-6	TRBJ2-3	CASSLATQVGTDTQYF	TGTGCCAGCAGCTTAGCGACACAGGTGGGCACAGATACGCAGTATTTT
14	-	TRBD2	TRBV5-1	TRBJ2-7	CASSTTRAGDEQYF	TGCGCCAGCAGCACTACCCGTGCGGGGGACGAGCAGTACTTC
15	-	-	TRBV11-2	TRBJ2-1	CASSLDSGSYNEQFF	TGTGCCAGCAGCTTAGATTCGGGCAGCTACAATGAGCAGTTCTTC
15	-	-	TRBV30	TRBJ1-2	CAWSRSRGAGYGYTF	TGTGCCTGGAGCCGCTCGAGGGGCGCGGGCTATGGCTACACCTTC
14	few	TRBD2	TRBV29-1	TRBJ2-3	CSVEGGSGTDTQYF	TGCAGCGTGGAGGGCGGGAGCGGGACAGATACGCAGTATTTT
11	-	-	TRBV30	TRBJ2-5	CAWRRRETQYF	TGTGCCTGGAGGCGACGGGAGACCCAGTACTTC
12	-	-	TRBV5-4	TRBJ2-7	CASSYDAYEQYF	TGTGCCAGCAGCTATGACGCATACGAGCAGTACTTC
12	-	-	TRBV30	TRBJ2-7	CAWSAGVMEQYF	TGTGCCTGGAGTGCGGGGGTTATGGAGCAGTACTTC
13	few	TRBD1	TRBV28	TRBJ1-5	CASRGQEHRPQHF	TGTGCCAGCAGGGGACAGGAACATCGGCCCCAGCATTTT
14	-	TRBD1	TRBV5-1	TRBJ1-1	CASRDGTGNTEAFF	TGCGCCAGCAGGGACGGGACAGGAAACACTGAAGCTTTCTTT
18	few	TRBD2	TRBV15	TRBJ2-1	CATSRDVPGGSSYNEQFF	TGTGCCACCAGCAGAGATGTTCCGGGAGGGAGCTCCTACAATGAGCAGTTCTTC
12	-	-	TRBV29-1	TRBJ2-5	CSVADGQETQYF	TGCAGCGTTGCCGACGGACAAGAGACCCAGTACTTC